This T cell receptor beta chain is drawn from a study of blood T cell repertoires in COVID-19. Study in general: Sites in the United States, Italy and Spain provided acute and convalescent COVID-19 samples. T cells, B-cell-depleted T cells, or PBMCs supplied cDNA or gDNA.

In the original analysis: Amplification with reference gene primers provided the estimates of nucleated cell counts. TCRdb keeps only in-frame clones here, not all; method: immunoSEQ multiplex PCR. From that table come the V and J calls and clone size; the DNA was used to work out D and trimming. There are about 150,000 clones in the sample; just under 90% occur only once, and 8.6% lies in the top ten. The TCR originated in a woman aged 45 to 65 with active or convalescent COVID-19. The sample consisted of peripheral blood.

The CDR3 coding sequence is TGTGCCAGCAGCCAAGATCAGGGAGGGAATCAGCCCCAGCATTTT. This codes for CASSQDQGGNQPQHF. The genes are TRBV3-1 (or the pseudogene TRBV3-2) and TRBJ1-5, with D possibly TRBD1 on 5 matching bases. The CDR3 totals 15 residues. The V end was cut by 0 bases, the J end by 4 bases, with 10 bases between. Germline V CDR1 and CDR2: LGHDT, YNNKEL (reference sequence).